The clone carrying this T cell receptor (beta chain) was seen only once. Its antigen is undetermined. Other nucleotide sequences in the sample specify the same CDR3. CDR1 is SEHNR and CDR2 is FQNEAQ in the germline V gene (reference sequence). The V end was cut by 5 bases, the J end by 4 bases, with 6 bases between. CDR3 size: 11 residues. This specimen belongs to a study of shared clonotypes between healthy human individuals. The study's findings and limits: Clonotype sharing across donors was expected to vary with sequencing depth. Sharing across four donors was highest in naive CD4 (around 5%) and lowest in memory CD8 (around 0.4%).

Here immunoSEQ multiplex PCR was the method, and the copy in TCRdb shows in-frame clones only, minus some. The table records approximately 1.9 million clones, 90% to 95% of them present only once. Selected positively for CCR7 and CD45RO-negative, naive CD8 cells excluded terminally differentiated effector memory CD45RA+ cells. The chain combines TRBV7-9 with TRBJ2-7; D unresolved. The sequenced sample consisted of naive CD8+ T cells from PBMCs. The TCR originated in a man aged 18-30 years in good health. Some clones in this sample may be carry-over from other donors' samples. CDR3 DNA: TGTGCCAGCAGCACCTCTTACGAGCAGTACTTC. It codes for CASSTSYEQYF.